Listed here are 8 T cell receptor beta chains from one sample, sequenced in a study of blood T cell repertoires in COVID-19. Using immunoSEQ multiplex PCR, the repertoire was profiled, and TCRdb retains in-frame clones only, with some absent. Of 200,000 to 250,000 clones listed, about 86% are singletons. Material: peripheral blood. These receptors were obtained from a woman between 55 and 75 years old with acute or convalescent COVID-19.

The rearrangement uses TRBV24-1 and TRBJ2-3; D remains unclear. Looked up from germline, CDR1 is KGHDR and CDR2 is SFDVKD. V lost 4 bases and J 0 bases, leaving 13 bases between the germline ends. The length of the CDR3 is 16 residues. The CDR3 nucleotides are TGTGCCACCAGTGACCCGGCTAGTTATAGCACAGATACGCAGTATTTT. This translates into CATSDPASYSTDTQYF.

The V call is TRBV5-4, the J call TRBJ2-3; D is unclear. Per the germline V gene, CDR1 is SGHNT and CDR2 is YYREEE (reference sequence). The CDR3 sequence is 15 residues long. The germline V and J ends were trimmed by 0 bases and 4 bases, with 12 bases remaining between them. The chain's CDR3 is CASSLAISDSDTQYF. Here the CDR3 DNA reads TGTGCCAGCAGCTTGGCTATATCCGACTCAGATACGCAGTATTTT.

The V gene is TRBV29-1, the J gene TRBJ1-2; 7 positions agree with TRBD1. Per germline, CDR1 SQVTM and CDR2 ANQGSEA. V was pared by 6 bases and J by 2 bases, with 3 bases of the junction left unmatched. The CDR3 is made up of 12 amino acids. Written as DNA, the CDR3 is TGCAGCGTGGGACAGACAAACTATGGCTACACCTTC. This translates into CSVGQTNYGYTF.

The V gene is TRBV6-6, the J gene TRBJ1-2, with 8 bases fitting TRBD1. V was clipped by 1 base and J by 6 bases; unmatched bases: 1. The CDR3 contains 13 residues. Per germline, CDR1 MNHNY and CDR2 SVGAGI (reference sequence). CDR3 sequence (DNA): TGTGCCAGCAGTTACTTGGACAGGGATGGCTACACCTTC. Protein product: CASSYLDRDGYTF.

This clone showed up just a few times. The chain links TRBV19 to TRBJ2-3; 8 nucleotides align to TRBD2. The J segment lost 6 bases and the V segment lost 5 bases, leaving 10 bases of the junction unmatched. Germline V gene data show CDR1 as LNHDA and CDR2 as SQIVND (reference sequence). This CDR3 has 15 residues. The CDR3 reads CASSSSGGAADTQYF. The CDR3 DNA is TGTGCCAGTAGTTCCTCCGGGGGGGCCGCGGATACGCAGTATTTT.

The chain is built from TRBV5-4 and TRBJ2-5, with D perhaps TRBD2 (7 bases). CDR1 and CDR2 (germline): SGHNT, YYREEE (reference sequence). This CDR3 has 14 residues. Trimming stripped 2 bases from V and 4 bases from J, with 12 bases between. The CDR3 loop is CASSFSGGPETQYF. CDR3 nucleotides: TGTGCCAGCAGCTTTTCCGGGGGGCCAGAGACCCAGTACTTC.

The chain links TRBV7-3 to TRBJ2-3, with TRBD1 as a possible D gene (6 bases). V dropped 8 bases and J dropped 4 bases, with 25 bases sitting between them. The length of the CDR3 is 17 residues. The germline CDR1 and CDR2 sequences are SGHTA and FQGTGA. The CDR3 nucleotides are TGTGCCAGCGCCCCTGTCATCGCAGGGGTAATTTCAGATACGCAGTATTTT. It is translated as CASAPVIAGVISDTQYF.

The rearrangement joins TRBV18 to TRBJ2-4; 8 nucleotides align to TRBD1. The CDR3 runs to 18 residues. CDR1 is KGHSH, CDR2 LQKENI, per germline. V lost 5 bases, J lost 8 bases, and 20 bases stayed unmatched. As DNA, the CDR3 is TGTGCCAGCTCAGCGTCCATGACAGGGGTGATCTCCGGGGACATTCAGTACTTC. It specifies CASSASMTGVISGDIQYF.